This T cell receptor beta chain was documented in a study of identical twins. Study-wide results and caveats: Models came in too low on out-of-frame TCR alpha sharing in monozygotic twins.

CDR3 size: 15 residues. V gave up 4 bases and J gave up 5 bases; unmatched junction bases: 9. This clonotype was seen a few times. Its antigen is not identified. The authors used template switching to add a universal primer site and gave cDNA unique molecular identifiers. TCRdb ran MiXCR on the 5' RACE reads and lists one entry per CDR3 protein. The sample has a few hundred thousand distinct CDR3 sequences, 8% to 9% seen once. This same sample was also part of a study on yellow fever vaccine responses in identical twins.

This sequence was found in a woman younger than 30 in good health. The genes are TRBV12-3 or TRBV12-4 and TRBJ2-5; 8 bases match TRBD2. Sequences were obtained from memory (CD45RO+) T cells sorted from blood. The DNA for the CDR3 is TGTGCCAGCAGTTCACGAGGGGCTAGCGGGGAGACCCAGTACTTC. Residues: CASSSRGASGETQYF.